What follows are 7 T cell receptor beta chains derived from one specimen sequenced in a study of blood T cell repertoires in COVID-19. Only in-frame clones appear in the TCRdb table, and some are missing; sequencing was by immunoSEQ multiplex PCR. The profile shows approximately 310,000 clones, 70% to 90% of them singletons. Material: PBMCs or T cells enriched from blood (not recorded which). The source of these receptors is a man aged 25-40 years who had recovered from COVID-19.

V gene TRBV6-5 combines with J gene TRBJ1-2, with TRBD1 identical over 9 bases. Trimming at V came to 6 bases and at J to 4 bases, leaving 3 bases not matched to a gene. Germline V gene data show CDR1 as MNHEY and CDR2 as SVGAGI. This CDR3 is 13 amino acids long. This chain's CDR3 is CASRRQGGYGYTF. The CDR3 DNA sequence: TGTGCCAGCAGGCGACAGGGGGGCTATGGCTACACCTTC.

This clone was counted between two and nine times. The genes are TRBV5-5 and TRBJ1-1; perhaps TRBD1 as D (5 bases). Trimming left V 4 bases short and J 1 base short, with 11 bases between. CDR3 size: 14 residues. In germline, CDR1 is SGHKS, CDR2 YYEKEE (reference sequence). This chain's CDR3 is CASSRTGGNTEAFF. DNA of the CDR3: TGTGCCAGCAGCCGAACCGGGGGGAACACTGAAGCTTTCTTT.

V usage is TRBV7-2 and J usage is TRBJ1-1; D remains unclear. CDR3 length: 12 amino acids. CDR1 is SGHTA and CDR2 is FQGNSA in the germline V gene. V was cut by 4 bases and J by 4 bases, with 7 bases left in between. The CDR3 spells CASSSIPTEAFF. The CDR3 DNA is TGTGCCAGCAGCTCAATCCCCACTGAAGCTTTCTTT.

The V call is TRBV20-1, the J call TRBJ1-6; TRBD1 aligns across 7 bases. With 3 bases clipped from V and 14 bases from J, the junction kept 4 bases outside the gene matches. Germline-derived CDR1 and CDR2 are DFQATT and SNEGSKA (reference sequence). The CDR3 is 11 residues long. The CDR3 DNA sequence: TGCAGTGCTAGGGAGGGGGCGGCCCTCCACTTT. It translates to CSAREGAALHF.

This chain joins TRBV6-5 and TRBJ1-1; D is ambiguous. This CDR3 contains 13 residues. Germline assignment: CDR1 MNHEY and CDR2 SVGAGI. The germline V and J ends were trimmed by 7 bases and 5 bases, with 14 bases remaining between them. CDR3 DNA: TGTGCCAGCATCGGAACCGGGGATACTGAAGCTTTCTTT. Its translation is CASIGTGDTEAFF.

The CDR3: CAWSADREDFYSNQPQHF. The CDR3 bases are TGTGCCTGGAGCGCCGACAGGGAGGACTTTTATAGCAATCAGCCCCAGCATTTT. V usage is TRBV30 and J usage is TRBJ1-5; TRBD1 agrees at 7 bases. Germline lookup yields CDR1 GTSNPN and CDR2 SVGIG (reference sequence). The length of the CDR3 is 18 residues. With 3 bases clipped from V and 0 bases from J, the junction kept 14 bases outside the gene matches.

V and J are TRBV5-1 and TRBJ2-7, with TRBD1 as a possible D gene (6 bases). The CDR3 consists of 13 residues. From germline, CDR1 is SGHRS and CDR2 YFSETQ. V was cut by 4 bases and J by 0 bases, with 8 bases left in between. CDR3 sequence reads: CASSTGNSYEQYF. CDR3 in DNA: TGCGCCAGCAGCACAGGGAACTCCTACGAGCAGTACTTC.